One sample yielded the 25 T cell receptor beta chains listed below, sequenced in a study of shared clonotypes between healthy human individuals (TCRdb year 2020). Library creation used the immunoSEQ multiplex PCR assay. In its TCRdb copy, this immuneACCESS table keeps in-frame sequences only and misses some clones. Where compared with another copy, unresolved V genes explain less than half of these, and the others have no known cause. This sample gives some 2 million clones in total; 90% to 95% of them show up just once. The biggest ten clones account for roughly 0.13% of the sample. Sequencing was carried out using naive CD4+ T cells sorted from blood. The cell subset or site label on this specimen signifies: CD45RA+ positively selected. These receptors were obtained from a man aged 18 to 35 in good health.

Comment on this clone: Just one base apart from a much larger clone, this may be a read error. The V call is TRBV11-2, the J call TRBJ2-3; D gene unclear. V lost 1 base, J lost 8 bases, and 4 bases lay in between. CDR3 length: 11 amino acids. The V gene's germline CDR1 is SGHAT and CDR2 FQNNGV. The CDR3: CASSLAATQYF. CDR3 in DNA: TGTGCCAGCAGCTTAGCAGCTACGCAGTATTTT. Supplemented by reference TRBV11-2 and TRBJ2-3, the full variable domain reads EAGVAQSPRYKIIEKRQSVAFWCNPISGHATLYWYQQILGQGPKLLIQFQNNGVVDDSQLPKDRFSAERLKGVDSTLKIQPAKLEDSAVYLCASSLAATQYFGPGTRLTVL.

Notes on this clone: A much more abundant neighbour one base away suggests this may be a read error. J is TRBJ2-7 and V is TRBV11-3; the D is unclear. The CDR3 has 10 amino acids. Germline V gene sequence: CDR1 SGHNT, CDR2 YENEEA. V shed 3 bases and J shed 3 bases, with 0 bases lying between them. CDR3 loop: CASSFYEQYF. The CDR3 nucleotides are TGTGCCAGCAGCTTCTACGAGCAGTACTTC.

The CDR3 here is CASSLTGLNSGNTIYF. The CDR3 DNA sequence: TGCGCCAGCAGCTTGACAGGGCTCAACTCTGGAAACACCATATATTTT. The V call is TRBV5-1, the J call TRBJ1-3; a possible D gene is TRBD1 (6 bases). In germline, CDR1 is SGHRS, CDR2 YFSETQ. This CDR3 is 16 amino acids long. V lost 1 base, J lost 0 bases, and 11 bases lay in between.

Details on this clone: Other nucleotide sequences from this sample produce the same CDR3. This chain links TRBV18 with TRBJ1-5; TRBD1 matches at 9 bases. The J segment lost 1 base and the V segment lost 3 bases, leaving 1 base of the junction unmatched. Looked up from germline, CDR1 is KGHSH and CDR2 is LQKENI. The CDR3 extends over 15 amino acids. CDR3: CASSPGTGSNQPQHF. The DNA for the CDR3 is TGTGCCAGCTCACCGGGGACAGGGAGCAATCAGCCCCAGCATTTT. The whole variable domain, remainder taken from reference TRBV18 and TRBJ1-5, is NAGVMQNPRHLVRRRGQEARLRCSPMKGHSHVYWYRQLPEEGLKFMVYLQKENIIDESGMPKERFSAEFPKEGPSILRIQQVVRGDSAAYFCASSPGTGSNQPQHFGDGTRLSIL.

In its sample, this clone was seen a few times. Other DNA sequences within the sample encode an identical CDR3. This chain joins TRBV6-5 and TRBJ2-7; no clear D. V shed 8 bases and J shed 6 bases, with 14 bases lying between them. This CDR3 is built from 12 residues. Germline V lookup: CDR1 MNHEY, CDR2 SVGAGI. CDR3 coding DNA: TGTGCCAGCTCCACCCCGGGCGGCGAGCAGTACTTC. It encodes CASSTPGGEQYF.

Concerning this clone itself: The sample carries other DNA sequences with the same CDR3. The chain's CDR3 is CASSLAGQGYGYTF. The CDR3 coding sequence is TGTGCCAGCAGCTTAGCGGGACAGGGCTATGGCTACACCTTC. The chain joins TRBV7-2 to TRBJ1-2, with 9 bases that match TRBD1. In germline, CDR1 is SGHTA, CDR2 FQGNSA. CDR3 length: 14 residues. The trim removed 0 bases at V and 4 bases at J, leaving 0 bases unmatched.

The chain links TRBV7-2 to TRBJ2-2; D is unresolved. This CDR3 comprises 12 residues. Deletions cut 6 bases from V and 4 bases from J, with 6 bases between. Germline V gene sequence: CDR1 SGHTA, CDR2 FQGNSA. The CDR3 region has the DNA TGTGCCAGCAGGTTTATCACCGGGGAGCTGTTTTTT. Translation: CASRFITGELFF.

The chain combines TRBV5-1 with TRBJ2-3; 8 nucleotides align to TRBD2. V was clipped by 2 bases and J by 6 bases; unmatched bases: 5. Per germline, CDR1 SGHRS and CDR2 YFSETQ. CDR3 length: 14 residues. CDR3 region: CASSFLRGEDTQYF. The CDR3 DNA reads TGCGCCAGCAGCTTTTTGCGGGGGGAGGATACGCAGTATTTT.

In DNA form, the CDR3 reads TGTGCCAGCAGCTTAGTCGCAGGGGGAGTAATGAACACTGAAGCTTTCTTT. Its translation: CASSLVAGGVMNTEAFF. The rearrangement links TRBV11-3 to TRBJ1-1, with 7 bases matching TRBD1. Unmatched junction bases numbered 8, after V lost 1 base and J lost 0 bases. Germline CDR1 reads SGHNT; CDR2 reads YENEEA. The CDR3 is 17 amino acids.

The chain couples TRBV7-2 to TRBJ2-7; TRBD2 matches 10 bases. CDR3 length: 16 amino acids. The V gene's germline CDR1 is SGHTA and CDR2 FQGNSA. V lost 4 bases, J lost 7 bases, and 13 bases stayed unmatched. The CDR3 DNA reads TGTGCCAGCAGCTCCGGGGGTAGCGGGAGGTTTAGAGAGCAGTACTTC. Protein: CASSSGGSGRFREQYF.

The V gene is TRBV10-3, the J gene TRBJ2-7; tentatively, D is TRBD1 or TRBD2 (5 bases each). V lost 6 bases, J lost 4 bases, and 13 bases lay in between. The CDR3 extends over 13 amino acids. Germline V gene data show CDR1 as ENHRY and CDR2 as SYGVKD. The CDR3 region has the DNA TGTGCCATCAGCCGGGACGAGAAGTACGAGCAGTACTTC. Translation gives CAISRDEKYEQYF.

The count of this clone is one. CDR3: CASSSRSNQPQHF. DNA for the CDR3: TGTGCCAGCAGCTCCCGTAGCAATCAGCCCCAGCATTTT. This sequence joins TRBV7-2 and TRBJ1-5; no reliable D call. In germline, CDR1 is SGHTA, CDR2 FQGNSA. Between the trimmed V and J ends, which lost 4 bases and 0 bases, there was a span of 4 bases. This CDR3 contains 13 residues. The full variable domain, rest sourced from reference TRBV7-2 and TRBJ1-5, is GAGVSQSPSNKVTEKGKDVELRCDPISGHTALYWYRQSLGQGLEFLIYFQGNSAPDKSGLPSDRFSAERTGGSVSTLTIQRTQQEDSAVYLCASSSRSNQPQHFGDGTRLSIL.

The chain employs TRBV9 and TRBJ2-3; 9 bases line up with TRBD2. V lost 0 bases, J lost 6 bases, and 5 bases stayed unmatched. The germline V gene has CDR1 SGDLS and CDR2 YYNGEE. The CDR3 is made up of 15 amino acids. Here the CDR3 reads CASSVESGRHDTQYF. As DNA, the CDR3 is TGTGCCAGCAGCGTAGAAAGCGGGAGGCATGATACGCAGTATTTT.

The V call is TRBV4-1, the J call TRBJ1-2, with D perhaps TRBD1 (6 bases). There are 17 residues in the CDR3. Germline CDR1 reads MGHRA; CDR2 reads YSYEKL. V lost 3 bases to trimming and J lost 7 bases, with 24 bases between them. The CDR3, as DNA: TGCGCCAGCAGCCAGAGCGGGACACTCGGTCTCAGCGGTGGCTACACCTTC. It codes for CASSQSGTLGLSGGYTF.

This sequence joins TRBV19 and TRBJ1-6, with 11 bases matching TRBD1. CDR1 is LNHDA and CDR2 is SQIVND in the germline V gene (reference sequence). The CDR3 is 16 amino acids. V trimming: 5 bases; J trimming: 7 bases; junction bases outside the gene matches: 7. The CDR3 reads CASSSWGQGENSPLHF. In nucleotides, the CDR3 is TGTGCCAGTAGTTCGTGGGGACAGGGGGAAAATTCACCCCTCCACTTT.

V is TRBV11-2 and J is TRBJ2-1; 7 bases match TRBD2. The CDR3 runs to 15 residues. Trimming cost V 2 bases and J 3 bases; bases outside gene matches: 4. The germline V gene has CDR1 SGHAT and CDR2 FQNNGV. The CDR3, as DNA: TGTGCCAGCAGCTTAAGGCGGGAGAGCTACAATGAGCAGTTCTTC. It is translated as CASSLRRESYNEQFF.

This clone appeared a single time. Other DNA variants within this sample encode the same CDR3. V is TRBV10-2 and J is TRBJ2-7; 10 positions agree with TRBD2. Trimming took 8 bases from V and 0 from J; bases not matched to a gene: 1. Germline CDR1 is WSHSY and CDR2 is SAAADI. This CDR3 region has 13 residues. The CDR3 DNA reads TGCGCCAGCCGGACTAGCGGCTCCTACGAGCAGTACTTC. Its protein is CASRTSGSYEQYF.

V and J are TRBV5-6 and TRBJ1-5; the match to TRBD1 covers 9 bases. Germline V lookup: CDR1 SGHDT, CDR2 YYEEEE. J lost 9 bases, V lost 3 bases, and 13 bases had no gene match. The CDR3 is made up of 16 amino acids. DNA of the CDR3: TGTGCCAGCAGCTCTTCCGGGACAGGGATAATCAGGCCCCAGCATTTT. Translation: CASSSSGTGIIRPQHF. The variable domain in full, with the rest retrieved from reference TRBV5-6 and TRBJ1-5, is DAGVTQSPTHLIKTRGQQVTLRCSPKSGHDTVSWYQQALGQGPQFIFQYYEEEERQRGNFPDRFSGHQFPNYSSELNVNALLLGDSALYLCASSSSGTGIIRPQHFGDGTRLSIL.

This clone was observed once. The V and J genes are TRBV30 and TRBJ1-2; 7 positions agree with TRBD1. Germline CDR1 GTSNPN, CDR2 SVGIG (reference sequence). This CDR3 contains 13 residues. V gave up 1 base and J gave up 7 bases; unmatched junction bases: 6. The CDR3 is CAWSATGKGGYTF. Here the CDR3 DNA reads TGTGCCTGGAGTGCGACAGGGAAGGGTGGCTACACCTTC.

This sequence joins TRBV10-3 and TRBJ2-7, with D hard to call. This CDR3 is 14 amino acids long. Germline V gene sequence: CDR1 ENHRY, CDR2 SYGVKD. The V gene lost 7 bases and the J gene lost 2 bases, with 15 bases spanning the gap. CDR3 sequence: CAIKQGGPTYEQYF. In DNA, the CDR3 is TGTGCCATCAAGCAAGGCGGACCCACCTACGAGCAGTACTTC.

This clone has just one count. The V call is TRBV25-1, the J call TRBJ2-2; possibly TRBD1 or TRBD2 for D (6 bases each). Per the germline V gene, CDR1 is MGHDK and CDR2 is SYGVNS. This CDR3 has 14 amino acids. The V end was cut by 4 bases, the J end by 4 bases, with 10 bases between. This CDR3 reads CASSGLGGTGELFF. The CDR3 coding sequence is TGTGCCAGCAGTGGACTAGGGGGCACCGGGGAGCTGTTTTTT.

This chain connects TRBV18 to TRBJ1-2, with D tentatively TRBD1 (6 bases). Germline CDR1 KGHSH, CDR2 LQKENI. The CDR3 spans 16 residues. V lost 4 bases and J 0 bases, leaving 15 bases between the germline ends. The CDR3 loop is CASSREDGGANYGYTF. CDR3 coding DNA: TGTGCCAGCTCACGGGAAGACGGGGGCGCTAACTATGGCTACACCTTC.

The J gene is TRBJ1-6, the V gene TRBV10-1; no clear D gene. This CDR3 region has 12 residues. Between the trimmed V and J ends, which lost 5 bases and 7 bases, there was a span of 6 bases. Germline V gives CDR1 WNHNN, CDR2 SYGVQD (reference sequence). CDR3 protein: CASSLGNSPLHF. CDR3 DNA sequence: TGCGCCAGCAGTCTCGGGAATTCACCCCTCCACTTT.

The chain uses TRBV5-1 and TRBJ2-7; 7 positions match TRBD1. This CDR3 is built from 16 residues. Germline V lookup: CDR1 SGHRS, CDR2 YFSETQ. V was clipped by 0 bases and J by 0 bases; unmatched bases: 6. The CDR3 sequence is CASSLAPTGNSYEQYF. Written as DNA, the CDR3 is TGCGCCAGCAGCTTGGCCCCGACAGGGAACTCCTACGAGCAGTACTTC.

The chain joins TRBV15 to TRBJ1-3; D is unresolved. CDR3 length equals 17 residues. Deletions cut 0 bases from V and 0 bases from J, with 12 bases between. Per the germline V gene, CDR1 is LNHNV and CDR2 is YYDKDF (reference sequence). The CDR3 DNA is TGTGCCACCAGCAGAGATTCTGCAGGCGTCTCTGGAAACACCATATATTTT. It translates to CATSRDSAGVSGNTIYF. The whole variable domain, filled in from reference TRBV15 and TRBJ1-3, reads DAMVIQNPRYQVTQFGKPVTLSCSQTLNHNVMYWYQQKSSQAPKLLFHYYDKDFNNEADTPDNFQSRRPNTSFCFLDIRSPGLGDTAMYLCATSRDSAGVSGNTIYFGEGSWLTVV.